A selection of T cell receptor beta chains follows, all from one sample in a study of blood T cell repertoires in COVID-19. The protocol was immunoSEQ multiplex PCR, while the TCRdb copy is restricted to in-frame clones and leaves out a portion. The repertoire holds a few hundred thousand clones, less than 90% seen once, with roughly 3% in the top ten. Material for sequencing was PBMCs or T cells enriched from blood (not recorded which). The receptors were sampled from a woman aged 25 to 39 who had recovered from COVID-19. Both conserved end residues are part of each CDR3. The D gene is left open where the match is weak. Only part of the rows carry a size: once, few, many, or a class if the clone is expanded.

d_gene: TRBD2
v_gene: TRBV28
abundance: few
j_gene: TRBJ2-7
CDR3aa: CASSPRLAGGYEQYF
CDR3nt: TGTGCCAGCAGTCCCCGACTAGCGGGAGGCTACGAGCAGTACTTC

d_gene: .
v_gene: TRBV4-2
abundance: .
j_gene: TRBJ2-7
CDR3aa: CASSQRSGLAGGGEQYF
CDR3nt: TGTGCCAGCAGCCAAAGGTCTGGGTTGGCAGGAGGTGGAGAGCAGTACTTC

d_gene: TRBD1
v_gene: TRBV2
abundance: .
j_gene: TRBJ1-3
CDR3aa: CASRATGVGNTIYF
CDR3nt: TGTGCCAGCAGAGCAACAGGGGTCGGAAACACCATATATTTT

d_gene: TRBD1
v_gene: TRBV15
abundance: .
j_gene: TRBJ1-2
CDR3aa: CATSKQGDGYTF
CDR3nt: TGTGCCACCAGCAAACAGGGGGATGGCTACACCTTC

d_gene: .
v_gene: TRBV6-1
abundance: .
j_gene: TRBJ2-5
CDR3aa: CASSEGSGDEGTQYF
CDR3nt: TGTGCCAGCAGTGAAGGTTCAGGGGATGAGGGGACCCAGTACTTC

d_gene: .
v_gene: TRBV27
abundance: .
j_gene: TRBJ1-5
CDR3aa: CASSWGVNQPQHF
CDR3nt: TGTGCCAGCAGTTGGGGGGTGAATCAGCCCCAGCATTTT

d_gene: .
v_gene: TRBV19
abundance: .
j_gene: TRBJ1-2
CDR3aa: CASSIESRTRASGYTF
CDR3nt: TGTGCCAGTAGTATAGAATCCAGGACAAGGGCCTCCGGCTACACCTTC

d_gene: TRBD1
v_gene: TRBV29-1
abundance: .
j_gene: TRBJ2-7
CDR3aa: CSVEGQGAYEQYF
CDR3nt: TGCAGCGTTGAGGGACAGGGAGCCTACGAGCAGTACTTC

d_gene: .
v_gene: TRBV27
abundance: .
j_gene: TRBJ2-1
CDR3aa: CASRPPLVTPGEQFF
CDR3nt: TGTGCCAGCAGACCCCCCCTCGTCACTCCCGGTGAGCAGTTCTTC

d_gene: TRBD1
v_gene: TRBV5-1
abundance: once
j_gene: TRBJ2-7
CDR3aa: CASSFDRVSYEQYF
CDR3nt: TGCGCCAGCAGCTTCGACAGGGTGTCATACGAGCAGTACTTC

d_gene: .
v_gene: TRBV3-1/TRBV3-2
abundance: .
j_gene: TRBJ1-6
CDR3aa: CASRVQGSNSPLHF
CDR3nt: TGTGCCAGCAGAGTACAGGGAAGTAATTCACCCCTCCACTTT

d_gene: .
v_gene: TRBV19
abundance: once
j_gene: TRBJ2-3
CDR3aa: CASSIASGGSTDTQYF
CDR3nt: TGTGCCAGTAGTATAGCCTCCGGGGGTAGCACAGATACGCAGTATTTT

d_gene: TRBD2
v_gene: TRBV6-2/TRBV6-3
abundance: .
j_gene: TRBJ2-5
CDR3aa: CASSQPRWGGGVETQYF
CDR3nt: TGTGCCAGCAGCCAGCCTCGCTGGGGGGGAGGTGTGGAGACCCAGTACTTC

d_gene: .
v_gene: TRBV20-1
abundance: .
j_gene: TRBJ2-5
CDR3aa: CSAGPQETQYF
CDR3nt: TGCAGTGCTGGCCCACAAGAGACCCAGTACTTC

d_gene: TRBD2
v_gene: TRBV29-1
abundance: .
j_gene: TRBJ2-2
CDR3aa: CSVLGLAGSAGELFF
CDR3nt: TGCAGCGTCTTGGGACTAGCGGGTTCCGCCGGGGAGCTGTTTTTT

d_gene: TRBD1
v_gene: TRBV3-1/TRBV3-2
abundance: .
j_gene: TRBJ1-6
CDR3aa: CASSSGQANSPLHF
CDR3nt: TGTGCCAGCAGCTCGGGACAGGCTAATTCACCCCTCCACTTT

d_gene: .
v_gene: TRBV15
abundance: once
j_gene: TRBJ1-5
CDR3aa: CATSTRGSFSNQPQHF
CDR3nt: TGTGCCACCAGCACACGAGGGAGTTTTAGCAATCAGCCCCAGCATTTT

d_gene: .
v_gene: TRBV19
abundance: .
j_gene: TRBJ1-3
CDR3aa: CASRKTGHSGNTIYF
CDR3nt: TGTGCCAGTAGAAAGACGGGACACTCTGGAAACACCATATATTTT

d_gene: TRBD1
v_gene: TRBV11-2
abundance: .
j_gene: TRBJ1-3
CDR3aa: CASSWDPDREGNTIYF
CDR3nt: TGTGCCAGCAGCTGGGATCCGGACAGGGAAGGAAACACCATATATTTT

d_gene: .
v_gene: TRBV18
abundance: .
j_gene: TRBJ2-3
CDR3aa: CASSPPGGTATDTQYF
CDR3nt: TGTGCCAGCTCACCACCGGGGGGAACAGCCACAGATACGCAGTATTTT

d_gene: .
v_gene: TRBV2
abundance: once
j_gene: TRBJ2-1
CDR3aa: CASSGLQNEQFF
CDR3nt: TGTGCCAGCAGTGGACTACAAAATGAGCAGTTCTTC

d_gene: TRBD1
v_gene: TRBV3-1/TRBV3-2
abundance: .
j_gene: TRBJ2-1
CDR3aa: CASSQNRDRVGSSYNEQFF
CDR3nt: TGTGCCAGCAGCCAAAACCGGGACAGGGTAGGGAGCTCCTACAATGAGCAGTTCTTC

d_gene: TRBD1
v_gene: TRBV6-5
abundance: .
j_gene: TRBJ1-1
CDR3aa: CASSPGGTVNSGAFF
CDR3nt: TGTGCCAGCAGTCCCGGTGGGACAGTGAATTCGGGAGCTTTCTTT

d_gene: .
v_gene: TRBV19
abundance: .
j_gene: TRBJ1-4
CDR3aa: CASSIDLLDEEERVEKLFF
CDR3nt: TGTGCCAGTAGTATAGATCTCCTTGACGAGGAGGAACGGGTTGAAAAACTGTTTTTT

d_gene: .
v_gene: TRBV11-2
abundance: .
j_gene: TRBJ2-7
CDR3aa: CASSGGRSEQYF
CDR3nt: TGTGCCAGCAGCGGCGGGCGCTCCGAGCAGTACTTC

d_gene: TRBD1
v_gene: TRBV19
abundance: .
j_gene: TRBJ2-2
CDR3aa: CASSPGTGTGELFF
CDR3nt: TGTGCCAGTAGTCCCGGGACAGGGACCGGGGAGCTGTTTTTT